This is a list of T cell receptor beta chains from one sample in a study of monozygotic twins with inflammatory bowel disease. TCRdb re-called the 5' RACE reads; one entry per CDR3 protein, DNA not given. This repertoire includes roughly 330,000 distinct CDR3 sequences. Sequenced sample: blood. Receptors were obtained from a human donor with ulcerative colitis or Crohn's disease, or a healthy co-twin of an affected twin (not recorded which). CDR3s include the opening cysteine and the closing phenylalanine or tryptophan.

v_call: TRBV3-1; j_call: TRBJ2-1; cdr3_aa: CASSQDFAYNEQFF
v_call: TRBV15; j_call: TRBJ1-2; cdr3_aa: CATSSNTGGNSGYTF
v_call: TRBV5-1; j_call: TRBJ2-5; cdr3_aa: CASSRVAGSGETQYF
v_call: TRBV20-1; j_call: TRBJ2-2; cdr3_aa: CRSGGHTGELFF
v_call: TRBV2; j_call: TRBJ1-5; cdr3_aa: CASTPTASNQPQHF
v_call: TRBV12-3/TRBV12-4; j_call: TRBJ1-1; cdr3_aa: CASSLVGTVNTEAFF
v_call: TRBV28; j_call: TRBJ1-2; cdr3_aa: CASRTPGQGRGYTF
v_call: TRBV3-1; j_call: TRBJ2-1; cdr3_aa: CASRRGGQGEQFF
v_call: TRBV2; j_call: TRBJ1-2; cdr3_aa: CASRDQGGSYGYTF
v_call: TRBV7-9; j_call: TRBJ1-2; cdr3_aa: CASSLRDGYGYTF
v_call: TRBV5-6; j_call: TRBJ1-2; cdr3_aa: CASSLVADPGAGYTF
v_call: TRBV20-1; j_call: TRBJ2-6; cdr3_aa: CSARAIANVLTF
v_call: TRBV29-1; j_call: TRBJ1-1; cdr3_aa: CSVDRQNTEAFF
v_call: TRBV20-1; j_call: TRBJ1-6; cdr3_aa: CSAIGDRDNSPLHF